The 26 T cell receptor beta chains below were found in one sample sequenced in a study of blood T cell repertoires in COVID-19. Produced via immunoSEQ multiplex PCR; TCRdb's table is partial and in-frame only. The sample has approximately 150,000 clones; roughly 80% are singletons. The sample consisted of peripheral blood. These receptors were obtained from an elderly woman with acute or convalescent COVID-19.

V gene TRBV2 combines with J gene TRBJ2-1; 10 nucleotides agree with TRBD2. The CDR3 is 18 residues long. Trimming cost V 1 base and J 7 bases; bases outside gene matches: 13. Germline-derived CDR1 and CDR2 are SNHLY and FYNNEI. This chain's CDR3 is CASSEGHLTSGAGNEQFF. CDR3 DNA sequence: TGTGCCAGCAGTGAAGGGCATTTAACTAGCGGGGCTGGGAATGAGCAGTTCTTC.

The V gene is TRBV19, the J gene TRBJ2-5, with 7 bases matching TRBD2. The CDR3 is 15 amino acids. The V gene end was trimmed by 6 bases and the J gene end by 0 bases; junction bases not matched to a gene: 7. Germline loops: CDR1 LNHDA, CDR2 SQIVND (reference sequence). The CDR3 DNA reads as TGTGCCAGTAGCATTGGGGGGGGTCACCAAGAGACCCAGTACTTC. It is translated as CASSIGGGHQETQYF.

The chain employs TRBV7-9 and TRBJ2-7, with D tentatively TRBD2 (6 bases). Germline V gene lookup returns CDR1 SEHNR and CDR2 FQNEAQ (reference sequence). V lost 3 bases and J 0 bases, leaving 15 bases between the germline ends. The CDR3 runs to 16 residues. The CDR3 nucleotides read TGTGCCAGCAGCTTCGGCTTAGCGGACTACTCCTACGAGCAGTACTTC. It encodes CASSFGLADYSYEQYF.

The chain uses TRBV19 and TRBJ1-2; D may be TRBD1 (5 bases). This CDR3 is 13 amino acids long. The germline V gene has CDR1 LNHDA and CDR2 SQIVND (reference sequence). Deletions cut 7 bases from V and 7 bases from J, with 16 bases between. The CDR3 is CASTPPEGTGYTF. The CDR3 DNA reads TGTGCCAGTACCCCACCGGAGGGGACTGGCTACACCTTC.

The chain recombines TRBV5-1 with TRBJ2-2; the D gene is possibly TRBD2 (5 bases). This CDR3 comprises 15 residues. Trimming took off 6 bases at V and 1 base at J, with 13 bases between the two ends. Germline CDR1 reads SGHRS; CDR2 reads YFSETQ. The CDR3 bases are TGCGCCAGCAACCTGCGGGCAGGGAACACCGGGGAGCTGTTTTTT. This encodes CASNLRAGNTGELFF. The variable domain in full, completed from reference TRBV5-1 and TRBJ2-2, reads KAGVTQTPRYLIKTRGQQVTLSCSPISGHRSVSWYQQTPGQGLQFLFEYFSETQRNKGNFPGRFSGRQFSNSRSEMNVSTLELGDSALYLCASNLRAGNTGELFFGEGSRLTVL.

CDR3 protein: CASSIDGGLSGNTIYF. CDR3 coding DNA: TGTGCCAGTAGTATAGATGGGGGACTCTCTGGAAACACCATATATTTT. The rearrangement joins TRBV19 to TRBJ1-3; maybe TRBD1 (5 bases). The germline V gene encodes CDR1 LNHDA and CDR2 SQIVND (reference sequence). CDR3 length equals 16 residues. Trimming pared 0 bases from V and 0 bases from J, leaving 9 bases between.

This rearrangement joins TRBV20-1 to TRBJ2-7, with D perhaps TRBD1 (5 bases). Trimming stripped 3 bases from V and 3 bases from J, with 9 bases between. From germline, CDR1 is DFQATT and CDR2 SNEGSKA (reference sequence). The CDR3 length is 12 residues. The CDR3 DNA reads as TGCAGTGCTAGTTCCGACAGCTACGAGCAGTACTTC. It yields the protein CSASSDSYEQYF.

V usage is TRBV5-1 and J usage is TRBJ1-4, with D hard to call. V gave up 0 bases and J gave up 0 bases, with 9 bases separating them. This CDR3 has 16 amino acids. CDR1 is SGHRS and CDR2 is YFSETQ in the germline V gene. The CDR3 DNA sequence: TGCGCCAGCAGCTTGGCTCGGGGTTCAACTAATGAAAAACTGTTTTTT. Residues: CASSLARGSTNEKLFF.

The gene calls are TRBV10-3 and TRBJ1-1; maybe TRBD1 (5 bases). Trimming pared 6 bases from V and 0 bases from J, leaving 11 bases between. The CDR3 totals 14 residues. Germline V lookup: CDR1 ENHRY, CDR2 SYGVKD. The CDR3 loop reads CAIRPGGMNTEAFF. The CDR3 nucleotides are TGTGCCATCAGGCCGGGGGGGATGAACACTGAAGCTTTCTTT.

CDR3 DNA: TGTGCCAGTAGTATAGAAGACTCGACCTCTGGGGCCAACGTCCTGACTTTC. It specifies CASSIEDSTSGANVLTF. The chain uses TRBV19 and TRBJ2-6; no firm D call. The CDR3 totals 17 residues. The V gene's germline CDR1 is LNHDA and CDR2 SQIVND (reference sequence). Trimming stripped 0 bases from V and 0 bases from J, with 9 bases between.

V gene TRBV6-2 or TRBV6-3 combines with J gene TRBJ2-2, with D maybe TRBD2 (5 bases). The CDR3 is 14 residues long. CDR1 is MNHEY, CDR2 SVGEGT, per germline. V was shortened by 5 bases and J by 2 bases, with 9 bases between the two germline ends. The CDR3 loop is CASSQDYNTGELFF. CDR3 nucleotide sequence: TGTGCCAGCAGTCAAGACTACAACACCGGGGAGCTGTTTTTT.

The chain combines TRBV18 with TRBJ1-2; TRBD1 is a possible D gene (5 bases). Trimming cost V 3 bases and J 5 bases, with 25 bases left between them. The germline V gene has CDR1 KGHSH and CDR2 LQKENI. CDR3 length equals 18 residues. CDR3 residues: CASSPRREWAGHGYGYTF. In DNA, the CDR3 is TGTGCCAGCTCACCCCGCCGCGAGTGGGCAGGGCACGGGTATGGCTACACCTTC.

This clone has a single count. The chain carries TRBV28 and TRBJ2-7; 8 positions match TRBD2. This CDR3 comprises 16 residues. Germline V gene lookup returns CDR1 MDHEN and CDR2 SYDVKM. V trimming: 1 base; J trimming: 9 bases; junction bases outside the gene matches: 14. Here the CDR3 DNA reads TGTGCCAGCAGTTTATTGGGGATTAGCGGGGCCCTAGGGCAGTACTTC. This sequence encodes CASSLLGISGALGQYF.

This rearrangement joins TRBV4-3 to TRBJ2-7; weak D call: TRBD1 (6 bases). Germline-derived CDR1 and CDR2 are LGHNA and YSLEER. The CDR3 length is 15 residues. The germline V and J ends were trimmed by 0 bases and 7 bases, with 16 bases remaining between them. The DNA for the CDR3 is TGCGCCAGCAGCCAAGACCAACAGGGCCTCCGGGAGCAGTACTTC. It yields the protein CASSQDQQGLREQYF.

The chain links TRBV5-1 to TRBJ1-2; tentative D call: TRBD1 (5 bases). The CDR3 is 13 amino acids. Trimming removed 1 base at V and 3 bases at J, with 7 bases between. The germline gives CDR1 SGHRS, CDR2 YFSETQ. CDR3 residues: CASSLIQDYGYTF. The CDR3 DNA is TGCGCCAGCAGCTTGATACAGGACTATGGCTACACCTTC.

This clone was observed a single time. The chain joins TRBV6-4 to TRBJ2-2; 7 bases fit TRBD1. From germline, CDR1 is MRHNA and CDR2 SNTAGT. J gave up 0 bases and V 2 bases, and 6 bases lay outside the gene matches. This CDR3 contains 17 residues. Written as DNA, the CDR3 is TGTGCCAGCAGTGACAGAACCGGGACAGCGAACACCGGGGAGCTGTTTTTT. Encoded protein: CASSDRTGTANTGELFF.

The rearrangement links TRBV12-1 to TRBJ2-7; the table names TRBD2, a call not compared with the DNA. TRBV12-1 is designated a pseudogene. The CDR3 spans 12 residues. CDR3 in amino acids: CASLAGDYEQYF. The CDR3, as DNA: TGTGCCAGCCTAGCGGGAGATTACGAGCAGTACTTC.

This rearrangement joins TRBV5-4 to TRBJ2-1; 12 bases fit TRBD2. Germline CDR1 SGHNT, CDR2 YYREEE (reference sequence). V was pared by 0 bases and J by 14 bases, with 9 bases of the junction left unmatched. CDR3 size: 15 residues. Here the CDR3 reads CASSLGLAGEGREFF. As DNA, the CDR3 is TGTGCCAGCAGCTTGGGACTAGCGGGGGAGGGTCGGGAGTTCTTC.

The chain couples TRBV6-6 to TRBJ1-2; maybe TRBD1 (6 bases). Germline lookup yields CDR1 MNHNY and CDR2 SVGAGI (reference sequence). The CDR3 contains 15 residues. Trimming shortened V by 7 bases and J by 4 bases, and 19 bases separated the two germline ends. CDR3 sequence (DNA): TGTGCCAGCACCGAAGGGGGACGGATCGGCTATGGCTACACCTTC. Protein product: CASTEGGRIGYGYTF.

The V and J genes are TRBV5-6 and TRBJ2-2, with D possibly being TRBD2 (6 bases). Trimming cost V 2 bases and J 3 bases, with 11 bases left between them. Germline CDR1 and CDR2: SGHDT and YYEEEE. This CDR3 has 15 amino acids. The CDR3 bases are TGTGCCAGCAGCTTCGGGGGAAAGGACACCGGGGAGCTGTTTTTT. Translation gives CASSFGGKDTGELFF.

The chain combines TRBV29-1 with TRBJ2-7, with D possibly TRBD2 on 6 matching bases. The length of the CDR3 is 16 residues. Trimming took 5 bases from V and 6 from J, leaving 26 bases between them. Germline assignment: CDR1 SQVTM and CDR2 ANQGSEA. DNA for the CDR3: TGCAGCGTTCCCAGTACCACAAGGGACTTAAAGGGCGAGCAGTACTTC. Its translation is CSVPSTTRDLKGEQYF.

This clone has more than one count but fewer than ten. J is TRBJ2-7 and V is TRBV29-1; 7 bases match TRBD1. V was clipped by 5 bases and J by 4 bases; unmatched bases: 8. This CDR3 is built from 13 residues. The V gene's germline CDR1 is SQVTM and CDR2 ANQGSEA. CDR3 sequence: CSVKRDSSYEQYF. CDR3 nucleotides: TGCAGCGTTAAGAGGGACAGTTCATACGAGCAGTACTTC.

The chain couples TRBV5-6 to TRBJ1-1, with 7 positions matching TRBD1. V shed 4 bases, J shed 4 bases, and the junction held 4 bases outside the gene matches. Germline CDR1 SGHDT, CDR2 YYEEEE. This CDR3 is 13 amino acids long. This CDR3 is CASSRQGPTEAFF. The CDR3 DNA follows: TGTGCCAGCAGCCGACAGGGTCCCACTGAAGCTTTCTTT.

The chain recombines TRBV2 with TRBJ1-2; 7 bases align to TRBD1. The V gene's germline CDR1 is SNHLY and CDR2 FYNNEI. This CDR3 is 13 amino acids long. The ends lost 4 bases at V and 7 bases at J; junction bases unmatched: 6. DNA for the CDR3: TGTGCCAGCAGTGGGGGACAGACGGTTGGCTACACCTTC. As protein: CASSGGQTVGYTF. Looking up the rest from reference TRBV2 and TRBJ1-2 gives the full variable domain: EPEVTQTPSHQVTQMGQEVILRCVPISNHLYFYWYRQILGQKVEFLVSFYNNEISEKSEIFDDQFSVERPDGSNFTLKIRSTKLEDSAMYFCASSGGQTVGYTFGSGTRLTVV.

This clone was seen once. The V gene is TRBV6-5, the J gene TRBJ2-2, with 8 bases matching TRBD2. This CDR3 has 14 amino acids. Germline CDR1 is MNHEY and CDR2 is SVGAGI. The ends lost 6 bases at V and 11 bases at J; junction bases unmatched: 11. DNA for the CDR3: TGTGCCAGCAGCCTGACTGGGAGCGGGGGAGAGCTGTTTTTT. The encoded protein is CASSLTGSGGELFF.

V usage is TRBV6-5 and J usage is TRBJ1-4; 7 bases are a match to TRBD1. Germline CDR1 and CDR2: MNHEY and SVGAGI. V lost 10 bases to trimming and J lost 7 bases; unmatched junction nucleotides: 12. This CDR3 is built from 14 residues. CDR3 loop: CATRTGQLGEKLFF. The CDR3 nucleotides are TGTGCCACCCGGACAGGCCAATTGGGTGAAAAACTGTTTTTT.